Below, 17 T cell receptor beta chains from the same sample are listed, as sequenced in a study of blood T cell repertoires in COVID-19. The data were produced by immunoSEQ multiplex PCR, yet TCRdb's version contains in-frame clones alone and is incomplete. The table lists 250,000 to 300,000 clones, about 81% of them singletons. Material for sequencing was PBMCs or T cells enriched from blood (not recorded which). These receptors originate from a man under 40 with acute COVID-19.

The chain joins TRBV20-1 to TRBJ1-1, with D possibly matching TRBD1 (5 bases). Deletions cut 3 bases from V and 4 bases from J, with 15 bases between. The germline CDR1 and CDR2 sequences are DFQATT and SNEGSKA (reference sequence). The CDR3 contains 14 residues. The CDR3 coding sequence is TGCAGTGCTAGTCCGAGTTGGGGCAGCACTGAAGCTTTCTTT. This encodes CSASPSWGSTEAFF.

This clone showed up just once. This chain connects TRBV11-2 to TRBJ2-3, with D possibly TRBD1 on 5 matching bases. The length of the CDR3 is 15 residues. The germline V gene has CDR1 SGHAT and CDR2 FQNNGV. V was trimmed by 5 bases and J by 5 bases, leaving 17 bases between them. The CDR3 sequence: CASSVSSPQGDTQYF. In DNA form, the CDR3 reads TGTGCCAGCAGCGTTAGTTCCCCCCAGGGAGATACGCAGTATTTT.

The V gene is TRBV27, the J gene TRBJ1-5, with 7 nucleotides matching TRBD1. V was pared by 4 bases and J by 7 bases, with 4 bases of the junction left unmatched. Germline CDR1 MNHEY, CDR2 SMNVEV (reference sequence). This CDR3 comprises 13 residues. In DNA form, the CDR3 reads TGTGCCAGCAGTTCAGGGGGGCAGCAGCCCCAGCATTTT. This codes for CASSSGGQQPQHF.

The CDR3 is CASSLAVTGNSPLHF. Here the CDR3 DNA reads TGTGCCAGCAGCTTAGCGGTGACAGGGAATTCACCCCTCCACTTT. The V call is TRBV7-2, the J call TRBJ1-6; 7 nucleotides line up with TRBD1. Germline values: CDR1 SGHTA, CDR2 FQGNSA. V lost 0 bases, J lost 7 bases, and 3 bases stayed unmatched. CDR3 size: 15 residues.

This clone was observed a single time. J is TRBJ2-3 and V is TRBV4-3; 7 bases align to TRBD1. With 1 base clipped from V and 2 bases from J, the junction kept 12 bases outside the gene matches. This CDR3 spans 18 amino acids. The V gene's germline CDR1 is LGHNA and CDR2 YSLEER. The CDR3 DNA reads TGCGCCAGCAGCCAAGGGCCCACGGGCAGGGGGTTCACAGATACGCAGTATTTT. Translating gives CASSQGPTGRGFTDTQYF.

This chain joins TRBV10-1 and TRBJ2-1; TRBD2 agrees at 8 bases. Unmatched junction bases numbered 5, after V lost 4 bases and J lost 0 bases. Germline V gene sequence: CDR1 WNHNN, CDR2 SYGVQD (reference sequence). The CDR3 sequence is 16 residues long. CDR3 region: CASSGKRGSSYNEQFF. The CDR3 bases are TGCGCCAGCAGTGGTAAGCGGGGGAGCTCCTACAATGAGCAGTTCTTC.

The V and J genes are TRBV28 and TRBJ1-2; 12 nucleotides match TRBD1. The V gene end was trimmed by 5 bases and the J gene end by 8 bases; junction bases not matched to a gene: 9. The germline V gene encodes CDR1 MDHEN and CDR2 SYDVKM. CDR3 length: 15 amino acids. The CDR3 bases are TGTGCCAGCAGTCCGATCGGGACAGGGGGCGGCGGCTACACCTTC. Translation gives CASSPIGTGGGGYTF.

Worth noting for this clone: The junction differs from germline at one of its ends, possibly a read error. The chain has TRBV5-1 and TRBJ2-1, with 8 bases aligning to TRBD1. This CDR3 is built from 17 residues. Germline CDR1 SGHRS, CDR2 YFSETQ. The CDR3 loop reads CASVGQGASESGYEQFF. CDR3 DNA sequence: TGTGCCAGTGTCGGACAGGGTGCTAGCGAGTCCGGCTATGAGCAGTTCTTC.

The chain joins TRBV7-2 to TRBJ2-4, with a possible D match to TRBD1 (6 bases). Germline-derived CDR1 and CDR2 are SGHTA and FQGNSA. The CDR3 consists of 13 residues. V was shortened by 5 bases and J by 5 bases, with 10 bases between the two germline ends. This chain's CDR3 is CASSLRGENIQYF. The CDR3 region has the DNA TGTGCCAGCAGCCTCAGGGGAGAAAACATTCAGTACTTC.

This chain joins TRBV7-2 and TRBJ1-6; D is unresolved. This CDR3 region has 15 residues. Deletions cut 2 bases from V and 7 bases from J, with 12 bases between. CDR1 and CDR2 (germline): SGHTA, FQGNSA. The DNA of the CDR3 is TGTGCCAGCAGCTTATTCGAAGCCAAAAATTCACCCCTCCACTTT. Translation: CASSLFEAKNSPLHF.

This chain connects TRBV27 to TRBJ1-2; weak D call: TRBD1 (6 bases). Trimming shortened V by 7 bases and J by 5 bases, and 14 bases separated the two germline ends. CDR1 and CDR2 from the germline V gene are MNHEY and SMNVEV (reference sequence). The CDR3 contains 13 residues. This CDR3 reads CASTTAQGYGYTF. In nucleotides, the CDR3 is TGTGCCAGCACCACTGCCCAGGGGTATGGCTACACCTTC.

This chain uses TRBV7-9 with TRBJ1-2; possibly TRBD1 for D (5 bases). Germline V gene lookup returns CDR1 SEHNR and CDR2 FQNEAQ (reference sequence). The CDR3 has 15 residues. The ends were cut back, 6 bases at V and 2 bases at J, with 16 bases in the middle. CDR3 residues: CASSLSGVENYGYTF. Here the CDR3 DNA reads TGTGCCAGCAGTTTGTCGGGGGTCGAGAACTATGGCTACACCTTC.

This sequence joins TRBV6-6 and TRBJ1-2, with a possible D match to TRBD1 (6 bases). Germline CDR1 and CDR2: MNHNY and SVGAGI (reference sequence). The CDR3 sequence is 13 residues long. Deletions cut 4 bases from V and 8 bases from J, with 14 bases between. CDR3 in DNA: TGTGCCAGCAGTTTCAACAGGGACCGGGGCTACACCTTC. As protein: CASSFNRDRGYTF.

CDR3 in amino acids: CAWSGIQGAPYGYTF. The CDR3 DNA reads TGTGCCTGGAGTGGGATCCAGGGGGCCCCCTATGGCTACACCTTC. This sequence joins TRBV30 and TRBJ1-2; 8 bases map to TRBD1. This CDR3 contains 15 residues. Trimming took 1 base from V and 4 from J; bases not matched to a gene: 8. CDR1 is GTSNPN, CDR2 SVGIG, per germline (reference sequence).

The V and J genes are TRBV28 and TRBJ1-6; D is perhaps TRBD1 (6 bases). The ends were cut back, 7 bases at V and 9 bases at J, with 19 bases in the middle. The germline gives CDR1 MDHEN, CDR2 SYDVKM. The CDR3 loop spans 15 amino acids. The CDR3 sequence: CASILGGGRSSPLHF. The CDR3 DNA reads as TGTGCCAGCATCCTAGGGGGGGGTCGTTCTTCACCCCTCCACTTT.

This clone has only a few counts. The V gene is TRBV6-5, the J gene TRBJ1-4; TRBD1 might be the D (6 bases). Germline V CDR1 and CDR2: MNHEY, SVGAGI. Trimming shortened V by 0 bases and J by 7 bases, and 12 bases separated the two germline ends. CDR3 length: 15 amino acids. The DNA for the CDR3 is TGTGCCAGCAGTTACTCGTTGGGGGCGACTGAAAAACTGTTTTTT. Protein product: CASSYSLGATEKLFF.

This clone appeared a single time. The chain couples TRBV5-6 to TRBJ2-3, with 7 bases matching TRBD1. The CDR3 is 14 residues long. Germline trimming cut 4 bases from V and 4 bases from J; bases unmatched to any gene: 6. Germline CDR1 and CDR2: SGHDT and YYEEEE. CDR3 region: CASSIRGRADTQYF. CDR3 DNA: TGTGCCAGCAGCATCAGGGGGAGAGCAGATACGCAGTATTTT. Full variable domain (missing parts from reference TRBV5-6 and TRBJ2-3): DAGVTQSPTHLIKTRGQQVTLRCSPKSGHDTVSWYQQALGQGPQFIFQYYEEEERQRGNFPDRFSGHQFPNYSSELNVNALLLGDSALYLCASSIRGRADTQYFGPGTRLTVL.